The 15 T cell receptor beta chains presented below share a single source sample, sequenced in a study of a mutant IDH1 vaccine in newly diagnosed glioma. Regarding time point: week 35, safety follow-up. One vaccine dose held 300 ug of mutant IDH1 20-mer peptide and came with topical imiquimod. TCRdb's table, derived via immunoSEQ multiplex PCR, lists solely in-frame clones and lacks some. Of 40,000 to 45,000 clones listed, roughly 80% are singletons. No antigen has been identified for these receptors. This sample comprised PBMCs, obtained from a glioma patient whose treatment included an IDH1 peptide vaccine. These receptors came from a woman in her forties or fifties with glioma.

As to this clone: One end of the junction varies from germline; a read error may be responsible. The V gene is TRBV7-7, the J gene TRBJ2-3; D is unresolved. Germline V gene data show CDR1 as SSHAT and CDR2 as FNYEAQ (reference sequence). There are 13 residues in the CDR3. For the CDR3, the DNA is TGTGCTAGCAGCGCTACCGTTTCAGATACGCAGTATTTT. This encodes CASSATVSDTQYF. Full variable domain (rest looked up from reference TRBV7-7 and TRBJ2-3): GAGVSQSPRYKVTKRGQDVTLRCDPISSHATLYWYQQALGQGPEFLTYFNYEAQPDKSGLPSDRFSAERPEGSISTLTIQRTEQRDSAMYRCASSATVSDTQYFGPGTRLTVL.

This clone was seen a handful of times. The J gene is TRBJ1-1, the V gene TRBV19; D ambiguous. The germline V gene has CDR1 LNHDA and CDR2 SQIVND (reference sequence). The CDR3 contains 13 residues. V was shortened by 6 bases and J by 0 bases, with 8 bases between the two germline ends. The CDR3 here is CASRDLMNTEAFF. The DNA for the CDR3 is TGTGCCAGTAGGGACCTAATGAACACTGAAGCTTTCTTT.

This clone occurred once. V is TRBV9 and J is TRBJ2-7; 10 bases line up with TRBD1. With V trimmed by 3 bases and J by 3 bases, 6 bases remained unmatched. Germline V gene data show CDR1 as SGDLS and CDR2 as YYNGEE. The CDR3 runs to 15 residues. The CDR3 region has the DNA TGTGCCAGCAGCGCAACCGGGACAGGGGTCTACGAGCAGTACTTC. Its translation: CASSATGTGVYEQYF.

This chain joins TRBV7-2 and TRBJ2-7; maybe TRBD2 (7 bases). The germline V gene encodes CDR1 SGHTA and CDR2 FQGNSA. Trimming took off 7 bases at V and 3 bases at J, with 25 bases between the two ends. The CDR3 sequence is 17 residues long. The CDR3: CASKLRGGRDVGYEQYF. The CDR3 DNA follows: TGTGCCAGCAAGCTTAGGGGGGGCAGGGACGTTGGCTACGAGCAGTACTTC.

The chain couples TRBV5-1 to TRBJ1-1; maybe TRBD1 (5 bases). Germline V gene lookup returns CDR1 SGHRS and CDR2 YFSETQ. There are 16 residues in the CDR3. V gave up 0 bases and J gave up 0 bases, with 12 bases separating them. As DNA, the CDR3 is TGCGCCAGCAGCTTGGGCCCCAGGGTAATGAACACTGAAGCTTTCTTT. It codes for CASSLGPRVMNTEAFF.

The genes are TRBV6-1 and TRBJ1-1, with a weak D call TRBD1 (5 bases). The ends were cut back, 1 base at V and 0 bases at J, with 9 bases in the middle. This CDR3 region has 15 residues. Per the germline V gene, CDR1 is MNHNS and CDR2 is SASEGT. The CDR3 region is CASSEGRGMNTEAFF. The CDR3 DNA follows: TGTGCCAGCAGTGAAGGGCGGGGGATGAACACTGAAGCTTTCTTT.

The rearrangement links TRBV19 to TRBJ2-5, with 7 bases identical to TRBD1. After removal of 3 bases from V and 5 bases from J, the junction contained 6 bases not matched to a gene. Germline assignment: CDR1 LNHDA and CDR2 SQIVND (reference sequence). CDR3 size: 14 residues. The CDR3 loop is CASSIFGQAETQYF. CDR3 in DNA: TGTGCCAGTAGTATCTTTGGACAGGCGGAGACCCAGTACTTC.

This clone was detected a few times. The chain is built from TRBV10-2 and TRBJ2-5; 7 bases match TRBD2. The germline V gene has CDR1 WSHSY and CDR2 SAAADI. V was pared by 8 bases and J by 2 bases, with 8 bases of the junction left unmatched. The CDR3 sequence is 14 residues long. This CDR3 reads CASRPWGGQETQYF. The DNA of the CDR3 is TGCGCCAGCCGCCCTTGGGGGGGGCAAGAGACCCAGTACTTC.

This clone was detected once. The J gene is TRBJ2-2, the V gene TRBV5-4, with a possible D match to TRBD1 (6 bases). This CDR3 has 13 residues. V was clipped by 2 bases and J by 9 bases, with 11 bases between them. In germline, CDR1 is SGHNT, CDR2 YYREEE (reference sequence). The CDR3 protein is CASSLRGSRELFF. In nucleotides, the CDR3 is TGTGCCAGCAGCTTAAGGGGGTCGCGGGAGCTGTTTTTT.

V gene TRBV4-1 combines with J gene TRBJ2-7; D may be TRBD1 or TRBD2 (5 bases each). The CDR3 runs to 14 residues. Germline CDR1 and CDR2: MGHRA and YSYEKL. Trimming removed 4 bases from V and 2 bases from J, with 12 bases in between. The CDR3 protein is CASSRERGPYEQYF. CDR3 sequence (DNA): TGCGCCAGCAGCCGAGAACGGGGACCCTACGAGCAGTACTTC.

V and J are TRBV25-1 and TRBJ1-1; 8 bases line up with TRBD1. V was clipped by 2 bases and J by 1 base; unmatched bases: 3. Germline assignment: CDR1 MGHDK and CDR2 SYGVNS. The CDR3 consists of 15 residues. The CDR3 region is CASSEGTGWNTEAFF. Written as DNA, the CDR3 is TGTGCCAGCAGTGAAGGGACAGGTTGGAACACTGAAGCTTTCTTT.

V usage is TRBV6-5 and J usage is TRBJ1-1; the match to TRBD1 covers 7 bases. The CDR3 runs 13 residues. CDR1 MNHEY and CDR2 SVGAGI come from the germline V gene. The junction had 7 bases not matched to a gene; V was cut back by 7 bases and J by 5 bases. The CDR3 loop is CASINRGSTEAFF. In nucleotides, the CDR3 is TGTGCCAGCATCAACAGGGGATCGACTGAAGCTTTCTTT.

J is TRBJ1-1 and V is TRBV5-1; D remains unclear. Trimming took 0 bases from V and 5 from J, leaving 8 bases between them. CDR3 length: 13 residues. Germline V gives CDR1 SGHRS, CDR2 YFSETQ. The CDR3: CASSLVVGTEAFF. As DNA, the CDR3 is TGCGCCAGCAGCTTGGTTGTGGGGACTGAAGCTTTCTTT.

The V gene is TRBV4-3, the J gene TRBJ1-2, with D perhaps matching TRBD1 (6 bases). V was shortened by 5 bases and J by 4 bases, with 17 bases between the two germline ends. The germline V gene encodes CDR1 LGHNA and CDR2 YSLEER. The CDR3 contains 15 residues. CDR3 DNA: TGCGCCAGCAGCGATTCGTTGGGGGGGGCCTATGGCTACACCTTC. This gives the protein CASSDSLGGAYGYTF.

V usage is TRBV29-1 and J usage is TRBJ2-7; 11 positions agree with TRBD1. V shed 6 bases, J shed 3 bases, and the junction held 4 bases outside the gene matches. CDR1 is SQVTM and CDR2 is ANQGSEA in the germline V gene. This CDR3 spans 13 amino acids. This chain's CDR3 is CSVPGQGVYEQYF. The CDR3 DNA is TGCAGCGTGCCGGGACAGGGGGTCTACGAGCAGTACTTC.